These 19 T cell receptor beta chains were all obtained from the same sample, sequenced in a study of T cells in Graves' hyperthyroidism and ophthalmopathy. RNA transcripts yielded amplified TCR beta CDR3 regions. TCR CDR3 underwent first-round RT-PCR with the HTBI primer set. TCRdb re-derived calls from the multiplex PCR reads in MiXCR, one entry per CDR3 protein. Here the sample spans roughly 600,000 distinct CDR3 sequences, more than 14% being singletons. Source material: blood. The receptor set was obtained from a woman in her 50s with Graves' ophthalmopathy.

In the case of this clonotype: A much larger clone differs from this one at a single base, so this may be a read error. This chain connects TRBV7-9 to TRBJ1-2; unclear D gene. The CDR3 has 13 residues. V was cut by 1 base and J by 8 bases, with 11 bases left in between. Germline CDR1 is SEHNR and CDR2 is FQNEAQ (reference sequence). CDR3 amino acids: CASSLGRRQGYTF. The CDR3 DNA follows: TGTGCCAGCAGCTTAGGCAGGAGGCAAGGCTACACCTTC.

This clonotype occurred a few times. The J gene is TRBJ2-4, the V gene TRBV20-1, with 13 bases identical to TRBD2. Germline CDR1 is DFQATT and CDR2 is SNEGSKA (reference sequence). Trimming cost V 2 bases and J 8 bases; bases outside gene matches: 12. CDR3 size: 17 residues. The CDR3 protein is CSARSGEKGLAGDIQYF. CDR3 DNA: TGCAGTGCTAGATCGGGGGAAAAAGGACTAGCGGGAGACATTCAGTACTTC.

CDR3 bases: TGCAGTGCTAGTGGGGGTAGCGGGAGGGCCGGGGCAGATACGCAGTATTTT. Translation gives CSASGGSGRAGADTQYF. The chain joins TRBV20-1 to TRBJ2-3; TRBD2 matches at 11 bases. The CDR3 contains 17 residues. Germline V gene lookup returns CDR1 DFQATT and CDR2 SNEGSKA (reference sequence). V lost 3 bases, J lost 4 bases, and 12 bases stayed unmatched.

This clonotype turned up a few times. V gene TRBV29-1 combines with J gene TRBJ2-7, with a weak D call TRBD1 (6 bases). The germline V gene has CDR1 SQVTM and CDR2 ANQGSEA. The ends were cut back, 7 bases at V and 7 bases at J, with 23 bases in the middle. The CDR3 totals 14 residues. The chain's CDR3 is CSGVYRTVPLEQYF. DNA for the CDR3: TGCAGCGGCGTATACCGGACAGTCCCGCTGGAGCAGTACTTC.

As for this clonotype: A single base separates this from a much larger clone, so it may be a read error. The rearrangement links TRBV7-3 to TRBJ2-1, with D perhaps TRBD1 (7 bases). Trimming took 1 base from V and 10 from J, leaving 20 bases between them. There are 16 residues in the CDR3. CDR1 is SGHTA and CDR2 is FQGTGA in the germline V gene. CDR3 bases: TGTGCCAGCAGCTTAATGTTGCGCGGGGCAGGGGGGGAGCAGTTCTTC. Amino acid sequence: CASSLMLRGAGGEQFF. The full variable domain, in which reference TRBV7-3 and TRBJ2-1 provide the parts outside the CDR3, is GAGVSQTPSNKVTEKGKYVELRCDPISGHTALYWYRQSLGQGPEFLIYFQGTGAADDSGLPNDRFFAVRPEGSVSTLKIQRTERGDSAVYLCASSLMLRGAGGEQFFGPGTRLTVL.

The CDR3 sequence is CASSSPPLGVNSNQPQHF. The CDR3 DNA reads TGTGCCAGCAGCAGCCCCCCCCTTGGTGTCAATAGCAATCAGCCCCAGCATTTT. The chain combines TRBV7-8 with TRBJ1-5; D is unresolved. CDR3 length: 18 residues. Germline assignment: CDR1 SGHVS and CDR2 FQNEAQ. Trimming took 5 bases from V and 0 from J, leaving 20 bases between them.

The gene calls are TRBV16 and TRBJ1-3; D not resolved. Per germline, CDR1 KGHSY and CDR2 FQNENV. With 4 bases removed from V and 4 bases from J, the gap between germline ends came to 11 bases. This CDR3 is built from 14 residues. The chain's CDR3 is CASSPTAGGNTIYF. The CDR3 coding sequence is TGTGCCAGCAGCCCGACGGCTGGAGGAAACACCATATATTTT.

This clonotype was observed at least ten times. The rearrangement uses TRBV13 and TRBJ2-1, with D perhaps TRBD1 (5 bases). V was clipped by 6 bases and J by 8 bases, with 14 bases between them. Per the germline V gene, CDR1 is PRHDT and CDR2 is FYEKMQ (reference sequence). The CDR3 runs 13 residues. CDR3 nucleotide sequence: TGTGCCAGCAGTCAGACAGTGTTCCATGAGCAGTTCTTC. It specifies CASSQTVFHEQFF.

This clonotype showed up many times. The genes are TRBV30 and TRBJ2-2; 11 bases are a match to TRBD2. This CDR3 contains 14 residues. V lost 7 bases, J lost 3 bases, and 4 bases stayed unmatched. Germline values: CDR1 GTSNPN, CDR2 SVGIG (reference sequence). DNA of the CDR3: TGTGCCTCTAGCGGGAGGTATGACACCGGGGAGCTGTTTTTT. Translated: CASSGRYDTGELFF.

This clonotype has more than one count but fewer than ten. The CDR3 nucleotides are TGTGCCAGCAGCTTGACCCTGACCACAGCCTATGGCTACACCTTC. Amino acid sequence: CASSLTLTTAYGYTF. J is TRBJ1-2 and V is TRBV5-4; D call uncertain. CDR1 SGHNT and CDR2 YYREEE come from the germline V gene (reference sequence). The CDR3 spans 15 residues. The ends were cut back, 1 base at V and 4 bases at J, with 14 bases in the middle.

This clonotype was seen ten or more times. The chain links TRBV11-2 to TRBJ2-5; 7 positions agree with TRBD2. The CDR3 totals 15 residues. CDR1 is SGHAT, CDR2 FQNNGV, per germline. Trimming took 5 bases from V and 6 from J; bases not matched to a gene: 12. CDR3 amino acids: CASSQTSSLWKTQYF. The CDR3 DNA sequence: TGTGCCAGCAGCCAGACTAGCTCTTTGTGGAAGACCCAGTACTTC.

This clonotype was found many times. The genes are TRBV27 and TRBJ2-3; TRBD2 agrees at 12 bases. Germline assignment: CDR1 MNHEY and CDR2 SMNVEV (reference sequence). V lost 1 base, J lost 0 bases, and 5 bases stayed unmatched. The CDR3 covers 18 residues. CDR3 DNA: TGTGCCAGCAGTTTATTCGGACTAGCGGGAAGAAGCACAGATACGCAGTATTTT. Protein sequence: CASSLFGLAGRSTDTQYF.

Details on this clonotype: Given a much more abundant clone one base away, this may be a read error. This chain links TRBV27 with TRBJ1-5; 7 positions match TRBD1. This CDR3 has 14 residues. The germline gives CDR1 MNHEY, CDR2 SMNVEV (reference sequence). Unmatched junction bases numbered 3, after V lost 6 bases and J lost 1 base. The CDR3, as DNA: TGTGCCAGCAGAGTGACAGGGAGCAATCAGCCCCAGCATTTT. Protein product: CASRVTGSNQPQHF.

This clonotype showed up many times. This chain links TRBV20-1 with TRBJ2-7, with TRBD1 as a possible D gene (6 bases). Germline V CDR1 and CDR2: DFQATT, SNEGSKA (reference sequence). Trimming removed 7 bases at V and 0 bases at J, with 16 bases between. There are 14 residues in the CDR3. The CDR3 loop is CSGHRDTGSYEQYF. CDR3 nucleotide sequence: TGCAGTGGGCACCGGGACACAGGCTCCTACGAGCAGTACTTC.

The chain employs TRBV2 and TRBJ2-3; no definite D call. Germline V gene sequence: CDR1 SNHLY, CDR2 FYNNEI. Between the trimmed V and J ends, which lost 6 bases and 1 base, there was a span of 14 bases. The CDR3 totals 15 residues. The CDR3 bases are TGTGCCAGCAGCCCTCGGGCCACGGGCACAGATACGCAGTATTTT. Its translation: CASSPRATGTDTQYF. Full variable domain (missing parts from reference TRBV2 and TRBJ2-3): EPEVTQTPSHQVTQMGQEVILRCVPISNHLYFYWYRQILGQKVEFLVSFYNNEISEKSEIFDDQFSVERPDGSNFTLKIRSTKLEDSAMYFCASSPRATGTDTQYFGPGTRLTVL.

This chain joins TRBV12-3 or TRBV12-4 and TRBJ2-1, with 13 bases aligning to TRBD2. This CDR3 is 16 amino acids long. Losses at the gene ends were 5 bases for V and 8 bases for J; bases not matched to a gene: 9. The CDR3 reads CASSPLGTSGIDEQFF. CDR3 bases: TGTGCCAGCAGTCCACTGGGGACTAGCGGGATCGATGAGCAGTTCTTC.

The chain couples TRBV7-2 to TRBJ1-6; D is possibly TRBD1 (5 bases). Germline CDR1 and CDR2: SGHTA and FQGNSA. This CDR3 contains 15 residues. With 6 bases removed from V and 5 bases from J, the gap between germline ends came to 14 bases. For the CDR3, the DNA is TGTGCCAGCAGTCTGGGGACCACAAATAATTCACCCCTCCACTTT. Translated, it gives CASSLGTTNNSPLHF.

Remarks on this clonotype: At one end the junction does not follow the germline gene, possibly because of a read error. V and J are TRBV11-2 and TRBJ2-7; 10 bases match TRBD2. CDR3 length: 15 residues. Germline values: CDR1 SGHAT, CDR2 FQNNGV. Here the CDR3 reads CASSQPTSGIYEQYF. Here the CDR3 DNA reads TGCGCCAGCAGCCAACCAACTAGCGGGATCTACGAGCAGTACTTC. Full variable domain (rest looked up from reference TRBV11-2 and TRBJ2-7): EAGVAQSPRYKIIEKRQSVAFWCNPISGHATLYWYQQILGQGPKLLIQFQNNGVVDDSQLPKDRFSAERLKGVDSTLKIQPAKLEDSAVYLCASSQPTSGIYEQYFGPGTRLTVT.

This clonotype was seen at least ten times. This chain uses TRBV6-2 or TRBV6-3 with TRBJ1-1; no clear D. Germline V CDR1 and CDR2: MNHEY, SVGEGT. The CDR3 is made up of 12 amino acids. V lost 6 bases and J lost 3, with 8 bases in between. CDR3 in DNA: TGTGCCAGCAGACTATGGGACACTGAAGCTTTCTTT. Its translation is CASRLWDTEAFF.